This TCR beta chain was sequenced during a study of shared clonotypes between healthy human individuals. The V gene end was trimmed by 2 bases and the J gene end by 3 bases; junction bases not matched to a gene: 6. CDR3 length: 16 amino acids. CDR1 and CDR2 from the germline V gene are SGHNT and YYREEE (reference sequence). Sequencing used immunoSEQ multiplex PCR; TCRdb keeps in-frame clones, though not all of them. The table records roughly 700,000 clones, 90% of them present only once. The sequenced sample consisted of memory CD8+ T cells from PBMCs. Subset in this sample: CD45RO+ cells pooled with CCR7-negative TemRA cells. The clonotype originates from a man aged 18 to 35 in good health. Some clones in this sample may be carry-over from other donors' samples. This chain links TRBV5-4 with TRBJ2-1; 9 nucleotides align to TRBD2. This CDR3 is CASSLGRTSVYNEQFF. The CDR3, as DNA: TGTGCCAGCAGCTTAGGCCGGACTAGCGTCTACAATGAGCAGTTCTTC.